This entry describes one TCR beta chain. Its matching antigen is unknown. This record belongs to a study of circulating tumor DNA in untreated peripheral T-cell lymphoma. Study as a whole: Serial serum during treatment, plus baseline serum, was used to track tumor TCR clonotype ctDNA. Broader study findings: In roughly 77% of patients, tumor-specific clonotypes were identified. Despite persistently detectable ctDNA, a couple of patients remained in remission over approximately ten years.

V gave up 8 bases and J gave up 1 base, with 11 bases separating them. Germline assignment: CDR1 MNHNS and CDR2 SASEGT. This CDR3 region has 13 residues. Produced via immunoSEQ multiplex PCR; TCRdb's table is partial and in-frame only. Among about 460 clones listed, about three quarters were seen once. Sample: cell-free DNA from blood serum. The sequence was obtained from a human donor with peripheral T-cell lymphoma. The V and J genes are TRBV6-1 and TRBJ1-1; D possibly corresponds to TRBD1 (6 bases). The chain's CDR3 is CASLGRGNTEAFF. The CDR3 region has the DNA TGTGCCAGCTTAGGCAGGGGGAACACTGAAGCTTTCTTT.